This T cell receptor beta chain originates from a study of T cell responses to AZD1222 COVID-19 vaccine. The V and J ends lost 6 bases and 3 bases respectively, with 18 bases between them. CDR1 SGHAT and CDR2 FQNNGV come from the germline V gene. This CDR3 spans 15 amino acids. Profiling relied on immunoSEQ multiplex PCR, and the TCRdb table lists in-frame clones only, not all of them. The sample consists of over 120,000 clones, about 90% of them appearing once. The clonotype comes from an adult in good health. V is TRBV11-2 and J is TRBJ2-7; weak D call: TRBD2 (6 bases). This sample comprised peripheral blood, obtained on day 0 of AZD1222 vaccination. The DNA of the CDR3 is TGTGCCAGCAGTCTTTCGGGGGTACCCCACTACGAGCAGTACTTC. This gives the protein CASSLSGVPHYEQYF. The full variable domain, rest sourced from reference TRBV11-2 and TRBJ2-7, is EAGVAQSPRYKIIEKRQSVAFWCNPISGHATLYWYQQILGQGPKLLIQFQNNGVVDDSQLPKDRFSAERLKGVDSTLKIQPAKLEDSAVYLCASSLSGVPHYEQYFGPGTRLTVT.